A selection of T cell receptor beta chains follows, all from one sample in a study of radiation and T cells in renal cell carcinoma. Sequenced by immunoSEQ multiplex PCR; TCRdb stores in-frame clones only, minus some. The data contain about 160,000 clones, 88% of them singletons. This specimen was blood, taken from a patient whose treatment included radiotherapy and nephrectomy. The receptors were gathered from a woman in her seventies with renal cell carcinoma. Each CDR3 is given with its conserved first and last residue. Fields, in order: J gene, V gene, D gene, clone size, CDR3 protein, CDR3 DNA. The D gene is left open where the match is weak. Clone size appears in some rows only: once, few, many, or a class for an expanded clone.

TRBJ2-7 TRBV5-6 - - CASSLAGQGKHEQYF TGTGCCAGCAGCTTGGCGGGTCAGGGGAAGCACGAGCAGTACTTC
TRBJ2-3 TRBV19 - - CASSIGGTQYTDTQYF TGTGCCAGTAGTATAGGCGGGACACAATACACAGATACGCAGTATTTT
TRBJ2-3 TRBV7-9 - - CASSLAVDTQYF TGTGCCAGCAGCTTAGCGGTGGATACGCAGTATTTT
TRBJ2-3 TRBV5-1 TRBD2 - CASRRERETDTQYF TGCGCCAGCAGGAGGGAGCGGGAGACAGATACGCAGTATTTT
TRBJ1-1 TRBV29-1 TRBD1 few CSAWDRGNTEAFF TGCAGCGCCTGGGACAGGGGGAACACTGAAGCTTTCTTT
TRBJ2-7 TRBV27 TRBD1 - CASSLGTGVSGEQYF TGTGCCAGCAGCTTAGGGACAGGGGTCTCGGGGGAGCAGTACTTC
TRBJ2-1 TRBV6-1 - - CASRGPGYNEQFF TGTGCCAGCAGGGGGCCAGGATACAATGAGCAGTTCTTC
TRBJ1-2 TRBV11-2 - - CASSLVPGEGGYTF TGTGCCAGCAGCTTAGTTCCAGGGGAAGGAGGCTACACCTTC
TRBJ1-4 TRBV6-6 - - CASSLQGRANEKLFF TGTGCCAGCAGCCTTCAGGGGAGGGCAAATGAAAAACTGTTTTTT
TRBJ2-3 TRBV11-3 - few CASSRREGMDTQYF TGTGCCAGCAGCCGTCGAGAAGGGATGGATACGCAGTATTTT
TRBJ1-2 TRBV28 - - CASSPAGLYGYTF TGTGCCAGCAGTCCCGCAGGGTTGTATGGCTACACCTTC
TRBJ1-1 TRBV9 - - CASSLGGRLPSEAFF TGTGCCAGCAGCTTGGGGGGCCGGTTGCCGTCTGAAGCTTTCTTT
TRBJ1-2 TRBV5-1 - - CASAPGQGGYTF TGCGCCAGCGCCCCGGGGCAGGGAGGCTACACCTTC
TRBJ1-3 TRBV5-1 - - CASSLTVQGSGNTIYF TGCGCCAGCAGCTTGACGGTACAGGGATCTGGAAACACCATATATTTT
TRBJ2-5 TRBV7-3 TRBD2 - CASSLGGETRETQYF TGTGCCAGCAGCTTAGGGGGGGAGACGAGAGAGACCCAGTACTTC
TRBJ1-1 TRBV27 - - CASSLRVGAGTEAFF TGTGCCAGCAGTTTAAGGGTGGGCGCCGGCACTGAAGCTTTCTTT
TRBJ1-1 TRBV7-2 - - CASSPPHMNTEAFF TGTGCCAGCAGCCCACCCCATATGAACACTGAAGCTTTCTTT
TRBJ2-3 TRBV6-6 TRBD1 - CASSSPTGGTDTQYF TGTGCCAGCAGTTCCCCGACAGGGGGCACAGATACGCAGTATTTT
TRBJ2-5 TRBV9 TRBD1 - CASSVSGTGPLETQYF TGTGCCAGCAGCGTTTCTGGGACAGGGCCGTTAGAGACCCAGTACTTC
TRBJ2-7 TRBV18 - - CASSPRVGTSYEQYF TGTGCCAGCTCACCCAGGGTCGGGACCTCCTACGAGCAGTACTTC
TRBJ2-7 TRBV6-1 - - CASSDLDREGSYEQYF TGTGCCAGCAGTGACCTGGACAGGGAGGGCTCCTACGAGCAGTACTTC
TRBJ2-3 TRBV29-1 - - CSVAGTSTDTQYF TGCAGCGTTGCAGGCACCAGCACAGATACGCAGTATTTT
TRBJ1-6 TRBV5-1 - once CASSFNGGHNSPLHF TGCGCCAGCAGCTTCAACGGCGGGCATAATTCACCCCTCCACTTT
TRBJ1-6 TRBV9 TRBD1 - CASSPGQGNSPLHF TGTGCCAGCAGCCCAGGACAGGGGAATTCACCCCTCCACTTT
TRBJ1-1 TRBV6-5 - few CASSYKPNTEAFF TGTGCCAGCAGTTATAAACCGAACACTGAAGCTTTCTTT
TRBJ2-2 TRBV5-4 - - CASSTGAMNTGELFF TGTGCCAGCAGCACCGGGGCAATGAACACCGGGGAGCTGTTTTTT
TRBJ2-3 TRBV29-1 - - CSVESGRTSTDTQYF TGCAGCGTTGAAAGCGGGCGAACTAGCACAGATACGCAGTATTTT
TRBJ1-1 TRBV5-1 - - CASSLLDSRMNTEAFF TGCGCCAGCAGCTTGTTGGACAGCAGGATGAACACTGAAGCTTTCTTT
TRBJ1-5 TRBV19 - - CASKDSPNQPQHF TGTGCCAGTAAGGACAGCCCCAATCAGCCCCAGCATTTT
TRBJ1-1 TRBV5-1 - - CASSFGGLTEAFF TGCGCCAGCAGCTTCGGGGGGCTTACTGAAGCTTTCTTT
TRBJ1-3 TRBV7-2 - - CASSLAREGAAWGNTIYF TGTGCCAGCAGCTTAGCGCGAGAAGGGGCGGCGTGGGGAAACACCATATATTTT
TRBJ2-3 TRBV30 - - CAWSMNTQYF TGTGCCTGGAGTATGAATACGCAGTATTTT
TRBJ1-1 TRBV7-2 - - CASSSRTGNTEAFF TGTGCCAGCAGCTCCAGGACGGGGAACACTGAAGCTTTCTTT
TRBJ2-7 TRBV19 TRBD1 - CASSGTRDRDHEQYF TGTGCCAGTAGCGGAACCCGGGACAGGGACCACGAGCAGTACTTC
TRBJ1-1 TRBV6-5 - - CASRSDRATEAFF TGTGCCAGCAGATCGGACAGAGCCACTGAAGCTTTCTTT
TRBJ1-5 TRBV28 - - CASSPSTGTSNQPQHF TGTGCCAGCAGTCCATCGACAGGAACTAGCAATCAGCCCCAGCATTTT
TRBJ1-5 TRBV10-2 - - CASSDSLGGNQPQHF TGCGCCAGCAGTGATAGTTTAGGTGGGAATCAGCCCCAGCATTTT
TRBJ2-7 TRBV28 - - CASSLSDASYEQYF TGTGCCAGCAGTTTATCGGACGCCTCCTACGAGCAGTACTTC
TRBJ1-1 TRBV5-1 - - CASSPLGGANTEAFF TGCGCCAGCAGTCCCTTGGGGGGTGCGAACACTGAAGCTTTCTTT
TRBJ1-3 TRBV30 - once CAWSPPGVRVKGNTIYF TGTGCCTGGAGTCCCCCGGGGGTGAGGGTGAAGGGAAACACCATATATTTT
TRBJ2-7 TRBV2 - - CASSVMVEQYF TGTGCCAGCAGTGTTATGGTCGAGCAGTACTTC